The clone carrying this T cell receptor beta chain was seen only once. TCRdb ran MiXCR on the 5' RACE reads and lists one entry per CDR3 protein. This sample has 1.5 million to 2 million distinct CDR3 sequences, with roughly 35% found just once. The sample comes from a study of identical twins. The germline V gene encodes CDR1 SGHRS and CDR2 YFSETQ. The CDR3 contains 13 residues. The V end was cut by 0 bases, the J end by 14 bases, with 12 bases between. Sample: cord blood. The sequence derives from a newborn girl in good health. The rearrangement uses TRBV5-1 and TRBJ1-6; D remains ambiguous. In nucleotides, the CDR3 is TGCGCCAGCAGCTTGGATCGGGTCGCGTCCCTCCACTTT. Translated: CASSLDRVASLHF.